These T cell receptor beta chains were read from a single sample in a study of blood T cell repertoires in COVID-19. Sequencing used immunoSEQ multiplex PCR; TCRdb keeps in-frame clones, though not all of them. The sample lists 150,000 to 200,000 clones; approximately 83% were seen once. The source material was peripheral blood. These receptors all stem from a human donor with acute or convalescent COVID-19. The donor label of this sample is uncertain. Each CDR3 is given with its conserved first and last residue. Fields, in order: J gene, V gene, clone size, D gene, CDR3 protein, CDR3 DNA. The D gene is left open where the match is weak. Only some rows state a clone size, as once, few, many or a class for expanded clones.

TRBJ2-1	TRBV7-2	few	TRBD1	CASSTDRGGFVEQFF	TGTGCCAGCAGCACCGACAGGGGAGGATTTGTTGAGCAGTTCTTC
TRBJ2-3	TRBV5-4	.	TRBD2	CASSGGTSGRSTDTQYF	TGTGCCAGCAGCGGCGGGACTAGCGGGAGGTCCACAGATACGCAGTATTTT
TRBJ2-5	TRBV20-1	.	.	CSASKEEGARETQYF	TGCAGTGCTAGTAAGGAGGAGGGGGCGCGAGAGACCCAGTACTTC
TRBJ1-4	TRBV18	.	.	CASSPSGPGIAEKLFF	TGTGCCAGCTCACCGTCCGGACCGGGGATCGCTGAAAAACTGTTTTTT
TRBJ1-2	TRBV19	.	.	CASSTTTDSYGYTF	TGTGCCAGTAGTACGACGACCGACAGCTATGGCTACACCTTC
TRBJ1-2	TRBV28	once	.	CASRVPSYGYTF	TGTGCCAGCAGAGTGCCGAGCTATGGCTACACCTTC
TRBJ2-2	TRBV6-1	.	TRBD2	CASSVGTSGHPGELFF	TGTGCCAGCAGTGTCGGGACTAGTGGACATCCCGGGGAGCTGTTTTTT
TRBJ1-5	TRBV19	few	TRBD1	CASSTRGTNQPQHF	TGTGCCAGTAGTACCAGGGGGACGAATCAGCCCCAGCATTTT
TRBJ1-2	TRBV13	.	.	CASSFSGGYGLRDYGYTF	TGTGCCAGCAGCTTTTCGGGAGGTTACGGTCTAAGGGACTATGGCTACACCTTC
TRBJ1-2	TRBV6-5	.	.	CASSPSGDYGYTF	TGTGCCAGCAGCCCCTCCGGGGACTATGGCTACACCTTC
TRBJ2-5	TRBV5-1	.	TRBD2	CASSLGNSGRGETQYF	TGCGCCAGCAGCTTGGGGAATAGCGGGAGAGGAGAGACCCAGTACTTC
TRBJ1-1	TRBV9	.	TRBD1	CASSDLDRGHWNTEAFF	TGTGCCAGCAGCGATTTGGACAGGGGTCATTGGAACACTGAAGCTTTCTTT
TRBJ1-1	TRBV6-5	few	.	CASSPPVGSRSKAFF	TGTGCCAGCAGTCCCCCTGTTGGCAGCAGGTCTAAGGCTTTCTTT
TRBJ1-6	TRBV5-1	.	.	CASSLAGVAGEDLHF	TGCGCCAGCAGCTTGGCCGGAGTGGCGGGAGAGGACCTCCACTTT
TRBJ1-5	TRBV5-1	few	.	CASSLVTGSNQPQHF	TGCGCCAGCAGCTTGGTAACGGGTAGCAATCAGCCCCAGCATTTT
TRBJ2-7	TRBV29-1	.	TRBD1	CSAQTTGGIYEQYF	TGCAGCGCCCAGACGACAGGGGGGATTTACGAGCAGTACTTC
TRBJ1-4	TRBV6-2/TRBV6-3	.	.	CASSYGPGGNNEKLFF	TGTGCCAGCAGTTACGGACCGGGGGGCAATAATGAAAAACTGTTTTTT
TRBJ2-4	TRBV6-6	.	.	CASSLLGAAKNIQYF	TGTGCCAGCAGTCTCCTGGGGGCAGCCAAAAACATTCAGTACTTC
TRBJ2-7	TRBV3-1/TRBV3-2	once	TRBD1	CASSPRDRGLDEQYF	TGTGCCAGCAGCCCCCGGGACAGGGGGCTCGACGAGCAGTACTTC
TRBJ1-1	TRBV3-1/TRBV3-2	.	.	CASSIGLLNTEAFF	TGTGCCAGCAGTATCGGACTCTTGAACACTGAAGCTTTCTTT
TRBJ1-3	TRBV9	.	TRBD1	CASSGGQGSGNTIYF	TGTGCCAGCAGCGGCGGACAGGGCTCTGGAAACACCATATATTTT
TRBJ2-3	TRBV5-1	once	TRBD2	CASSLVAGGATDTQYF	TGCGCCAGCAGCTTGGTGGCGGGAGGGGCCACAGATACGCAGTATTTT
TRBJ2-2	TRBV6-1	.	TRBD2	CASSEGTRNTGELFF	TGTGCCAGCAGTGAAGGGACTAGGAACACCGGGGAGCTGTTTTTT
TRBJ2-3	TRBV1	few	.	CTSSQVFPLAVTDTQYF	TGCACCAGCAGCCAAGTATTCCCCCTAGCGGTCACAGATACGCAGTATTTT
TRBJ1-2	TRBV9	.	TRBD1	CASSLGTGVPGYTF	TGTGCCAGCAGCCTCGGGACAGGGGTTCCTGGCTACACCTTC
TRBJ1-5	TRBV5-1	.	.	CASSLVPGSNQPQHF	TGCGCCAGCAGCCTCGTCCCGGGTAGCAATCAGCCCCAGCATTTT
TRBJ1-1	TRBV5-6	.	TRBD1	CASSLGTAMNTEAFF	TGTGCCAGCAGCTTAGGGACAGCCATGAACACTGAAGCTTTCTTT
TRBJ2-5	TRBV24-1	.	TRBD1	CATSDQQWDRVETQYF	TGTGCCACCAGTGATCAACAGTGGGACAGGGTAGAGACCCAGTACTTC
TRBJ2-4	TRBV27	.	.	CASSFGGYTRNIQYF	TGTGCCAGCAGTTTTGGCGGTTATACCCGAAACATTCAGTACTTC
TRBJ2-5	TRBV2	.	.	CASSDLRGGQETQYF	TGTGCCAGCAGTGACCTCAGGGGAGGGCAAGAGACCCAGTACTTC
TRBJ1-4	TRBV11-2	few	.	CASSSLRYPRGEKLFF	TGTGCCAGCAGCTCACTACGGTACCCCAGGGGTGAAAAACTGTTTTTT
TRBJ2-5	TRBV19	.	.	CASSIETTETQYF	TGTGCCAGTAGTATTGAGACAACAGAGACCCAGTACTTC
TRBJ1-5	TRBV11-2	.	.	CASSSSYSNQPQHF	TGTGCCAGCAGCTCCAGTTATAGCAATCAGCCCCAGCATTTT
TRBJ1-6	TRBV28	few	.	CASSPLRTSLHF	TGTGCCAGCAGCCCCCTCCGGACATCCCTCCACTTT
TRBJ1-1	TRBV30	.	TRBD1	CAWSGGEAFF	TGTGCCTGGTCAGGGGGGGAAGCTTTCTTT